Listed here are 26 T cell receptor beta chains from one sample, sequenced in a study of T-cell reconstitution after alpha-beta-depleted transplantation in children. Unique molecular identifiers were incorporated during preparation of the TCRbeta library. TCRdb fed the PCR reads into MiXCR, producing one record per CDR3 protein. This table holds a few hundred thousand distinct CDR3 sequences, around a tenth found once. Sequencing was performed on peripheral blood, taken 180 days after TCRalphabeta/CD19-depleted stem cell transplant. The receptor source for this set is a male patient between 2 and 10 years old who had a stem cell transplant for chronic granulomatous disease, so the T cells may come from the graft donor.

In the case of this clonotype: A clone one base away is much larger, so this may be a read error. The chain uses TRBV12-3 or TRBV12-4 and TRBJ1-5; perhaps TRBD1 as D (6 bases). V lost 3 bases and J lost 6, with 9 bases in between. The CDR3 length is 13 residues. DNA for the CDR3: TGTGCCAGCAGTTTTGCACAGGGTCAGCCCCAGCATTTT. Translation: CASSFAQGQPQHF.

This clonotype occurred many times. The chain joins TRBV2 to TRBJ2-3; D may be TRBD2 (6 bases). The CDR3 extends over 15 amino acids. The V gene's germline CDR1 is SNHLY and CDR2 FYNNEI. V lost 1 base to trimming and J lost 3 bases, with 11 bases between them. CDR3 loop: CASSEDGRGTDTQYF. CDR3 bases: TGTGCCAGCAGTGAAGACGGGAGAGGGACAGATACGCAGTATTTT.

Details on this clonotype: This may be a read error, as it is one base from a much larger clone. The CDR3 protein is CASSLAWMGGYTF. The DNA of the CDR3 is TGCGCCAGCAGCTTGGCCTGGATGGGTGGCTACACCTTC. The chain employs TRBV5-1 and TRBJ1-2; D not certain. Germline V CDR1 and CDR2: SGHRS, YFSETQ. The germline V and J ends were trimmed by 0 bases and 7 bases, with 10 bases remaining between them. This CDR3 contains 13 residues.

This clonotype was recorded many times. This sequence joins TRBV12-3 or TRBV12-4 and TRBJ1-2; D is uncertain. The CDR3 runs to 12 residues. The V end lost 6 bases, the J end lost 3 bases, and 8 bases lay between the germline ends. The CDR3 region is CASRRGYYGYTF. Here the CDR3 DNA reads TGTGCCAGCAGACGAGGCTACTATGGCTACACCTTC.

This clonotype was recorded at least ten times. This chain joins TRBV29-1 and TRBJ2-1; D is possibly TRBD2 (5 bases). This CDR3 is built from 15 residues. From germline, CDR1 is SQVTM and CDR2 ANQGSEA. V lost 3 bases and J 10 bases, leaving 22 bases between the germline ends. CDR3 sequence (DNA): TGCAGCGTTGATACGGGGTCGGTTTCTGGGCAGGAGCAGTTCTTC. Its translation is CSVDTGSVSGQEQFF.

In this sample, this clonotype turned up many times. V usage is TRBV7-2 and J usage is TRBJ1-1; D call uncertain. The V end was cut by 5 bases, the J end by 2 bases, with 15 bases between. Per germline, CDR1 SGHTA and CDR2 FQGNSA. The CDR3 contains 15 residues. In nucleotides, the CDR3 is TGTGCCAGCAGCAAGGACCCCGGAGGTAACACTGAAGCTTTCTTT. It specifies CASSKDPGGNTEAFF.

This clonotype was recorded many times. The V gene is TRBV29-1, the J gene TRBJ2-7; no definite D call. Germline assignment: CDR1 SQVTM and CDR2 ANQGSEA. This CDR3 has 14 amino acids. V lost 4 bases and J lost 3, with 16 bases in between. The CDR3, as DNA: TGCAGCGTTGTTAGCAACAAAGCGAGCTACGAGCAGTACTTC. Its protein product is CSVVSNKASYEQYF.

This clonotype occurred once. One base away lies a much larger clone, so this may be a sequencing read error. The rearrangement links TRBV29-1 to TRBJ2-5, with D perhaps assigned TRBD1 or TRBD2 (5 bases each). This CDR3 has 13 residues. Trimming removed 8 bases from V and 6 bases from J, with 19 bases in between. Germline V gene lookup returns CDR1 SQVTM and CDR2 ANQGSEA. CDR3 bases: TGCAGCATTCCAAGGGACGATAGGCAGACCCAGTACTTC. Protein sequence: CSIPRDDRQTQYF.

This clonotype has a count of ten or more. The chain carries TRBV4-3 and TRBJ2-1, with a possible D match to TRBD2 (5 bases). V lost 0 bases and J lost 13, with 10 bases in between. Germline V CDR1 and CDR2: LGHNA, YSLEER. The CDR3 spans 12 residues. For the CDR3, the DNA is TGCGCCAGCAGCCAAGATCGGGGAATCCAGTTCTTC. Translation: CASSQDRGIQFF.

This clonotype occurred many times. This chain connects TRBV27 to TRBJ2-3; D is unresolved. This CDR3 spans 11 amino acids. Trimming took 3 bases from V and 6 from J, leaving 4 bases between them. The V gene's germline CDR1 is MNHEY and CDR2 SMNVEV (reference sequence). The CDR3 bases are TGTGCCAGCAGTTTTCAGGATACGCAGTATTTT. Its translation: CASSFQDTQYF.

About this clonotype itself: A much bigger clone sits one base away, suggesting this may be a read error. The gene calls are TRBV20-1 and TRBJ2-3; 7 positions match TRBD1. The assigned J gene may be wrong: the sequence end matches TRBJ1-5 better. The CDR3 is made up of 17 amino acids. Per the germline V gene, CDR1 is DFQATT and CDR2 is SNEGSKA (reference sequence). In DNA form, the CDR3 reads TGCAGTGCTAGAGATCGGGGGGACAGATCCCCAGGAGGTACGCAGCATTTT. Protein sequence: CSARDRGDRSPGGTQHF.

This clonotype was detected many times. The V call is TRBV25-1, the J call TRBJ1-6, with D unclear. Deletions cut 4 bases from V and 9 bases from J, with 10 bases between. CDR3 size: 13 residues. Per germline, CDR1 MGHDK and CDR2 SYGVNS. Here the CDR3 reads CASSADWGSPLHF. CDR3 coding DNA: TGTGCCAGCAGTGCCGACTGGGGTTCACCCCTCCACTTT.

This clonotype was seen ten or more times. This chain uses TRBV29-1 with TRBJ2-7, with 9 nucleotides matching TRBD1. The V gene's germline CDR1 is SQVTM and CDR2 ANQGSEA. The J segment lost 5 bases and the V segment lost 7 bases, leaving 3 bases of the junction unmatched. The CDR3 length is 11 residues. CDR3 residues: CSGGQGHEQYF. For the CDR3, the DNA is TGCAGCGGGGGACAGGGCCACGAGCAGTACTTC.

In its sample, this clonotype was seen many times. This sequence joins TRBV3-1 and TRBJ1-5; a possible D gene is TRBD1 (5 bases). The V gene lost 3 bases and the J gene lost 4 bases, with 10 bases spanning the gap. The CDR3 has 14 amino acids. Germline CDR1 and CDR2: LGHDT and YNNKEL (reference sequence). The DNA of the CDR3 is TGTGCCAGCAGCCAGGGACGGCTAAATCAGCCCCAGCATTTT. It yields the protein CASSQGRLNQPQHF.

The chain recombines TRBV20-1 with TRBJ2-2, with 11 bases aligning to TRBD2. Germline V gene sequence: CDR1 DFQATT, CDR2 SNEGSKA (reference sequence). This CDR3 comprises 16 residues. V dropped 5 bases and J dropped 4; count of bases not matched to a gene: 9. DNA of the CDR3: TGCAGTGCTGTCGGACTAGCGGGTGTGGGCACCGGGGAGCTGTTTTTT. It codes for CSAVGLAGVGTGELFF.

This clonotype was found a few times. V usage is TRBV12-3 or TRBV12-4 and J usage is TRBJ2-7, with 7 bases aligning to TRBD2. V lost 3 bases, J lost 2 bases, and 7 bases stayed unmatched. The CDR3 is 15 residues long. CDR3 amino acids: CASSLVGGRPYEQYF. CDR3 bases: TGTGCCAGCAGTTTGGTTGGCGGGAGACCCTACGAGCAGTACTTC.

The table lists this clonotype with many counts. The V gene is TRBV20-1, the J gene TRBJ2-3; 11 bases map to TRBD2. V lost 1 base and J lost 10; bases outside the gene matches: 10. The CDR3 spans 15 residues. The germline V gene encodes CDR1 DFQATT and CDR2 SNEGSKA (reference sequence). This CDR3 is CSARGTSGSAISQYF. The CDR3 nucleotides read TGCAGTGCTAGAGGCACTAGCGGGAGTGCTATTTCGCAGTATTTT.

This clonotype showed up many times. This chain joins TRBV20-1 and TRBJ2-1, with D unclear. The V end was cut by 0 bases, the J end by 4 bases, with 19 bases between. CDR1 and CDR2 (germline): DFQATT, SNEGSKA (reference sequence). The CDR3 loop spans 17 amino acids. The CDR3 loop is CSARDRVVVTIYNEQFF. The CDR3 coding sequence is TGCAGTGCTAGAGATCGGGTCGTAGTCACTATTTACAATGAGCAGTTCTTC.

This clonotype was recorded at least ten times. V is TRBV6-2 or TRBV6-3 and J is TRBJ2-7; the D call may be TRBD1 or TRBD2 (5 bases each). Trimming pared 5 bases from V and 1 base from J, leaving 12 bases between. CDR1 is MNHEY, CDR2 SVGEGT, per germline. The CDR3 consists of 14 residues. This chain's CDR3 is CASSTGTASYEQYF. The DNA for the CDR3 is TGTGCCAGCAGTACCGGGACGGCTTCCTACGAGCAGTACTTC.

To note about this clonotype: A much larger clone lies one base from this, so it may be a read error. This chain links TRBV28 with TRBJ2-7, with 7 bases aligning to TRBD2. The V gene's germline CDR1 is MDHEN and CDR2 SYDVKM. CDR3 size: 14 residues. The CDR3, as DNA: TGTGCCAGCAGTTTACTCGCGAGAACGCCGGGGAGGGATTTC. It is translated as CASSLLARTPGRDF.

This clonotype was seen at least ten times. This chain connects TRBV5-1 to TRBJ2-1, with D possibly being TRBD2 (6 bases). The V gene lost 0 bases and the J gene lost 5 bases, with 21 bases spanning the gap. CDR1 is SGHRS and CDR2 is YFSETQ in the germline V gene. The CDR3 consists of 18 residues. The CDR3: CASSLARMWPGVNNEQFF. CDR3 nucleotides: TGCGCCAGCAGCTTGGCGAGGATGTGGCCGGGGGTAAACAATGAGCAGTTCTTC.

This clonotype was seen many times. An end of the junction does not agree with germline; a read error may underlie this. This chain links TRBV7-7 with TRBJ2-7; tentative D call: TRBD2 (6 bases). The CDR3 totals 10 residues. Germline V lookup: CDR1 SSHAT, CDR2 FNYEAQ (reference sequence). CDR3 amino acids: CASSIAAEGF. The CDR3 coding sequence is TGTGCCAGCAGCATAGCGGCGGAGGGCTTC.

The genes are TRBV19 and TRBJ2-2, with 7 bases identical to TRBD2. Germline V gene sequence: CDR1 LNHDA, CDR2 SQIVND (reference sequence). V was pared by 4 bases and J by 5 bases, with 10 bases of the junction left unmatched. The CDR3 length is 16 residues. Written as DNA, the CDR3 is TGTGCCAGTAGTAGGGGGACTAAACCTCTGACCGGGGAGCTGTTTTTT. Translating it yields CASSRGTKPLTGELFF.

This clonotype occurred many times. V gene TRBV20-1 combines with J gene TRBJ1-2, with D tentatively TRBD1 (5 bases). The CDR3 spans 14 residues. From germline, CDR1 is DFQATT and CDR2 SNEGSKA (reference sequence). V shed 6 bases and J shed 5 bases, with 19 bases lying between them. CDR3 sequence (DNA): TGCAGTGCCTTCCTAACACGCGGGGGTTATGGCTACACCTTC. Translation gives CSAFLTRGGYGYTF.

The sample holds many counts of this clonotype. J is TRBJ2-3 and V is TRBV25-1; D gene uncertain. Deletions cut 8 bases from V and 5 bases from J, with 8 bases between. Germline CDR1 is MGHDK and CDR2 is SYGVNS. There are 11 residues in the CDR3. This CDR3 reads CASRLVDTQYF. The CDR3 DNA is TGTGCCAGCCGGCTTGTAGATACGCAGTATTTT. Complete variable domain (other parts from reference TRBV25-1 and TRBJ2-3): EADIYQTPRYLVIGTGKKITLECSQTMGHDKMYWYQQDPGMELHLIHYSYGVNSTEKGDLSSESTVSRIRTEHFPLTLESARPSHTSQYLCASRLVDTQYFGPGTRLTVL.

This clonotype has ten or more counts. The chain carries TRBV27 and TRBJ1-6; D may be TRBD1 (5 bases). There are 16 residues in the CDR3. From germline, CDR1 is MNHEY and CDR2 SMNVEV (reference sequence). V was cut by 5 bases and J by 6 bases, with 17 bases left in between. The CDR3 coding sequence is TGTGCCAGCAGTATGCGCCCCAGGGCCGGTAATTCACCCCTCCACTTT. Translation: CASSMRPRAGNSPLHF.